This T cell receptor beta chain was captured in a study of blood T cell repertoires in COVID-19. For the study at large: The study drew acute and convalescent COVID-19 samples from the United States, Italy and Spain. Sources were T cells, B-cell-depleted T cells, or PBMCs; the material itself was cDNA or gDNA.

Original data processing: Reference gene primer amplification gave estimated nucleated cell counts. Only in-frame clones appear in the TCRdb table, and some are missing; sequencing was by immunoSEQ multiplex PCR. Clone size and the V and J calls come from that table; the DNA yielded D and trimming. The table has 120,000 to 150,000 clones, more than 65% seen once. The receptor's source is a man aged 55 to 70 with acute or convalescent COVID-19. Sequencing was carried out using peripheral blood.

CDR3 sequence: CASSLGSGGEVNQPQHF. In nucleotides, the CDR3 is TGCGCCAGCAGCTTGGGGTCGGGGGGCGAGGTCAATCAGCCCCAGCATTTT. The rearrangement joins TRBV5-1 to TRBJ1-5, with D perhaps matching TRBD1 (6 bases). The V gene lost 0 bases and the J gene lost 3 bases, with 16 bases spanning the gap. Germline assignment: CDR1 SGHRS and CDR2 YFSETQ. The CDR3 has 17 amino acids.